A single sample is the source of the 20 T cell receptor beta chains below, sequenced in a study of radiation and T cells in renal cell carcinoma (dated by TCRdb to between 2020 and 2021). The library was built by means of the immunoSEQ multiplex PCR assay. Here the immuneACCESS table is served through TCRdb, limited to in-frame sequences with V and J called. Missing clones are a known gap in these copies; in checked studies unresolved V genes cover under half, and the rest lacks a known reason. Across this sample there are around 95,000 clones, with 75% to 85% seen only once. The top ten clonotypes cover roughly 7.9% of the sample. The time point label corresponds to: blood 4 weeks post-SBRT, at nephrectomy. The treatment or condition label corresponds to: 15 Gy SBRT to primary tumor, nephrectomy 4 weeks later. The input for sequencing was blood, taken from a patient whose treatment included radiotherapy and nephrectomy. The receptor set was obtained from a man between 60 and 75 years old with renal cell carcinoma.

This clone was counted between two and nine times. The V call is TRBV13, the J call TRBJ2-2, with D hard to call. The CDR3 is 14 residues long. Trimming took 8 bases from V and 4 from J, leaving 14 bases between them. Germline V gene sequence: CDR1 PRHDT, CDR2 FYEKMQ (reference sequence). CDR3 loop: CASRRWLATGELFF. CDR3 bases: TGTGCCAGCCGACGGTGGTTGGCCACCGGGGAGCTGTTTTTT.

V and J are TRBV12-1 and TRBJ2-1; the DNA was not compared with TRBD2, the D call given in the table. TRBV12-1 is labeled a pseudogene. CDR3 size: 16 residues. DNA for the CDR3: TGTGCCAGCAGCCCTGAGCTGCCGAGCTCCTACAATGAGCAGTTCTTC. This translates into CASSPELPSSYNEQFF.

The V call is TRBV7-2, the J call TRBJ1-5; D unresolved. The V and J ends lost 3 bases and 6 bases respectively, with 15 bases between them. This CDR3 spans 15 amino acids. Germline V gene sequence: CDR1 SGHTA, CDR2 FQGNSA. As DNA, the CDR3 is TGTGCCAGCAGCTTGGGTTACGGCGGGAGTCAGCCCCAGCATTTT. This translates into CASSLGYGGSQPQHF.

The gene calls are TRBV12-2 and TRBJ1-1; TRBD1 reflects the table's D call only, with no check against the DNA. TRBV12-2 is noted as a pseudogene. The CDR3 totals 16 residues. Here the CDR3 reads CASRLGTTGMNTEAFF. CDR3 sequence (DNA): TGTGCAAGTCGCTTAGGGACCACAGGAATGAACACTGAAGCTTTCTTT.

V and J are TRBV5-5 and TRBJ1-4; D not resolved. This CDR3 has 14 amino acids. In germline, CDR1 is SGHKS, CDR2 YYEKEE (reference sequence). Trimming shortened V by 1 base and J by 7 bases, and 11 bases separated the two germline ends. CDR3 region: CASSLRVAGEKLFF. The CDR3 region has the DNA TGTGCCAGCAGCTTGCGGGTCGCTGGTGAAAAACTGTTTTTT.

The chain employs TRBV28 and TRBJ2-7; 9 positions agree with TRBD2. The CDR3 sequence is 14 residues long. Germline trimming cut 10 bases from V and 4 bases from J; bases unmatched to any gene: 11. Looked up from germline, CDR1 is MDHEN and CDR2 is SYDVKM. The CDR3 region is CAISDASGMYEQYF. The CDR3 DNA reads as TGTGCCATCTCGGACGCTAGCGGGATGTACGAGCAGTACTTC.

The rearrangement joins TRBV19 to TRBJ2-7; 12 bases are a match to TRBD2. Losses at the gene ends were 5 bases for V and 2 bases for J; bases not matched to a gene: 7. Germline V gene data show CDR1 as LNHDA and CDR2 as SQIVND (reference sequence). The CDR3 sequence is 16 residues long. The DNA of the CDR3 is TGTGCCAGTAGTCAAGCTAGCGGGAGGGCCGCCTACGAGCAGTACTTC. Translating it yields CASSQASGRAAYEQYF.

The chain employs TRBV18 and TRBJ1-1; TRBD1 is a possible D gene (5 bases). CDR3 length equals 16 residues. The germline CDR1 and CDR2 sequences are KGHSH and LQKENI. Trimming took 5 bases from V and 3 from J, leaving 19 bases between them. CDR3 sequence (DNA): TGTGCCAGCTCATTAATCCCGCCGGGGCAGGACACTGAAGCTTTCTTT. This sequence encodes CASSLIPPGQDTEAFF.

The chain's CDR3 is CSVEPRAGGELFF. Here the CDR3 DNA reads TGCAGCGTTGAACCCAGGGCCGGCGGGGAGCTGTTTTTT. The gene calls are TRBV29-1 and TRBJ2-2; a weak D match, TRBD1 (5 bases). V lost 2 bases and J 7 bases, leaving 11 bases between the germline ends. Germline-derived CDR1 and CDR2 are SQVTM and ANQGSEA. The CDR3 is made up of 13 amino acids.

Only one count was recorded for this clone. The chain joins TRBV27 to TRBJ2-7; TRBD2 matches 7 bases. Unmatched junction bases numbered 9, after V lost 6 bases and J lost 7 bases. Germline V gene sequence: CDR1 MNHEY, CDR2 SMNVEV (reference sequence). The CDR3 is 13 residues long. Here the CDR3 reads CASSRTGGWEQYF. The CDR3, as DNA: TGTGCCAGCAGCCGAACGGGGGGTTGGGAGCAGTACTTC.

The rearrangement links TRBV9 to TRBJ2-2, with D perhaps matching TRBD2 (6 bases). CDR1 is SGDLS and CDR2 is YYNGEE in the germline V gene. The ends were cut back, 4 bases at V and 2 bases at J, with 15 bases in the middle. The CDR3 spans 16 residues. The chain's CDR3 is CASSSSPSANTGELFF. For the CDR3, the DNA is TGTGCCAGCAGCTCCAGTCCTAGCGCAAACACCGGGGAGCTGTTTTTT.

This chain uses TRBV29-1 with TRBJ2-7; D is possibly TRBD1 or TRBD2 (5 bases each). Germline V lookup: CDR1 SQVTM, CDR2 ANQGSEA. V was pared by 2 bases and J by 2 bases, with 10 bases between. This CDR3 has 13 amino acids. CDR3 loop: CSVEYLGAYEQYF. The DNA of the CDR3 is TGCAGCGTTGAATATCTGGGGGCCTACGAGCAGTACTTC.

Here the CDR3 reads CAISGQANTGELFF. The CDR3 DNA sequence: TGTGCCATCAGTGGACAGGCGAACACCGGGGAGCTGTTTTTT. The gene calls are TRBV10-3 and TRBJ2-2, with D possibly TRBD1 on 6 matching bases. The V gene's germline CDR1 is ENHRY and CDR2 SYGVKD. Trimming took 4 bases from V and 0 from J, leaving 6 bases between them. This CDR3 spans 14 amino acids.

This chain links TRBV11-2 with TRBJ2-5; unclear D gene. V was trimmed by 1 base and J by 1 base, leaving 16 bases between them. Per the germline V gene, CDR1 is SGHAT and CDR2 is FQNNGV. The CDR3 extends over 17 amino acids. The CDR3 sequence is CASSLVHWSTIQETQYF. CDR3 nucleotide sequence: TGTGCCAGCAGCTTAGTTCATTGGTCGACGATCCAAGAGACCCAGTACTTC.

This clone appeared a single time. The genes are TRBV19 and TRBJ2-1; 8 bases are a match to TRBD1. Germline V gene data show CDR1 as LNHDA and CDR2 as SQIVND (reference sequence). This CDR3 spans 14 amino acids. Trimming removed 7 bases from V and 8 bases from J; junction bases left unmatched: 10. The CDR3 protein is CASKPRQGRYEQFF. For the CDR3, the DNA is TGTGCCAGTAAACCCCGACAGGGGAGGTATGAGCAGTTCTTC. Full variable domain (remainder filled in from reference TRBV19 and TRBJ2-1): DGGITQSPKYLFRKEGQNVTLSCEQNLNHDAMYWYRQDPGQGLRLIYYSQIVNDFQKGDIAEGYSVSREKKESFPLTVTSAQKNPTAFYLCASKPRQGRYEQFFGPGTRLTVL.

The chain couples TRBV2 to TRBJ2-1; 8 nucleotides match TRBD2. This CDR3 spans 15 amino acids. The V gene's germline CDR1 is SNHLY and CDR2 FYNNEI. V gave up 8 bases and J gave up 8 bases; unmatched junction bases: 14. In DNA, the CDR3 is TGTGCCAGCGTCCTTCGCAGCGGGAGCAGTGATGAGCAGTTCTTC. Protein product: CASVLRSGSSDEQFF.

V usage is TRBV7-2 and J usage is TRBJ2-3; 13 bases fit TRBD2. CDR1 is SGHTA and CDR2 is FQGNSA in the germline V gene. The CDR3 consists of 17 residues. J was trimmed by 4 bases and V by 4 bases; bases with no gene match: 8. In nucleotides, the CDR3 is TGTGCCAGCAGCTCCACTAGCGGGAGGGCCCTCGCAGATACGCAGTATTTT. This translates into CASSSTSGRALADTQYF. Full variable domain (rest looked up from reference TRBV7-2 and TRBJ2-3): GAGVSQSPSNKVTEKGKDVELRCDPISGHTALYWYRQSLGQGLEFLIYFQGNSAPDKSGLPSDRFSAERTGGSVSTLTIQRTQQEDSAVYLCASSSTSGRALADTQYFGPGTRLTVL.

The rearrangement joins TRBV18 to TRBJ2-2; a possible D gene is TRBD1 (6 bases). Germline V gene sequence: CDR1 KGHSH, CDR2 LQKENI. V was trimmed by 1 base and J by 5 bases, leaving 11 bases between them. CDR3 length: 15 amino acids. CDR3 DNA sequence: TGTGCCAGCTCACCACAGACAGGACGGACCGGGGAGCTGTTTTTT. Translation: CASSPQTGRTGELFF.

The V and J genes are TRBV6-6 and TRBJ2-7; 9 nucleotides match TRBD2. Germline CDR1 reads MNHNY; CDR2 reads SVGAGI (reference sequence). The junction had 2 bases not matched to a gene; V was cut back by 2 bases and J by 3 bases. The CDR3 consists of 14 residues. CDR3 residues: CASSYRLADYEQYF. In DNA form, the CDR3 reads TGTGCCAGCAGTTACCGACTAGCGGACTACGAGCAGTACTTC.

The chain employs TRBV27 and TRBJ2-7; TRBD1 aligns across 8 bases. CDR3 length: 13 amino acids. Germline assignment: CDR1 MNHEY and CDR2 SMNVEV (reference sequence). Trimming took 8 bases from V and 9 from J; bases not matched to a gene: 12. CDR3 bases: TGTGCCAGCCGGGACAGGTCGTTCGTCGTGCAGTACTTC. It is translated as CASRDRSFVVQYF.